This section outlines one T cell receptor beta chain sequence together with its context. Its specific antigen is unknown. Base quality data are lacking; no much larger clone is found one base away. Collaborating institutions collected whole blood in K2EDTA tubes following their own protocols. For TCRbeta analysis, collaborators shipped samples as frozen whole blood, isolated PBMCs, or DNA extracted from either of those sample types. Via the germline V gene (reference sequence), CDR1 is SEHNR and CDR2 FQNEAQ. The CDR3 covers 14 residues, taking in both the cysteine and the phenylalanine. Only the CDR3 portion is preserved as DNA: 42 bases, with reading frame beginning at the first base. V and J are trimmed by 5 bases and 4 bases, and the gene matches miss 8 bases of the junction. The data belong to a study of blood T cell repertoires in COVID-19 (dated by TCRdb to 2018 to 2020). For the wider study: Collaborator samples came from the United States, Italy and Spain and covered acute and convalescent phases of COVID-19. The repertoires were released in a freely available public database meant as a resource for research on the immune response to SARS-CoV-2. The prospective study material was composed of cDNA or gDNA derived from T cells, B-cell-depleted T cells, or PBMCs. The samples were drawn from two sources: the first 160 participants of the ongoing ImmuneRACE study, and 1,000 to 1,500 subjects contributed by 6 global collaborators. HLA class I and class II types, where available, came from metadata supplied by the sample provider rather than from assay-based typing. Deeply sampled blood TCRbeta repertoires from subjects exposed to, actively infected with, or recovered from COVID-19 were included in the dataset. The sample metadata nearly always contained a de-identified subject ID, COVID-19 status, age in years and sex. Points the paper makes about the study in general: Clinical and demographic metadata were provided uncurated, with the amount varying by source and participant.

The immunoSEQ Assay, a bias-controlled multiplex PCR, was used to amplify TCRbeta CDR3 regions from genomic DNA. From the authors' description of their analysis: Within the assay, amplification of reference gene primers was used to estimate how many nucleated cells each sample contained. To quantify the absolute abundance of each unique TCRbeta CDR3 rearrangement, sequence reads were collapsed and filtered. For each sample, productive Simpson clonality was calculated as the square root of Simpson's diversity index over productive rearrangements. In TCRdb, the immuneACCESS table is reduced to in-frame sequences with V and J assigned. These tables do not hold every clone; where another copy was compared, an unresolved V gene accounts for under half, and the others remain unexplained. D and trimming come from the DNA, and the V and J calls and clone size come from that table. This sample comprises around 20,000 clones, 70% to 90% of them detected only once. Together, the top ten hold over 7% of the sample.

Recombination connected TRBV7-9 to TRBJ2-7; 7 central nucleotides agree with TRBD1. The sample consisted of peripheral blood. The receptor was derived from a human donor with active COVID-19. The donor label of this sample is uncertain. CDR3 reads: CASSPGQRLYEQYF. Read as DNA, the sequence is TGTGCCAGCAGCCCGGGACAGAGATTATACGAGCAGTACTTC.